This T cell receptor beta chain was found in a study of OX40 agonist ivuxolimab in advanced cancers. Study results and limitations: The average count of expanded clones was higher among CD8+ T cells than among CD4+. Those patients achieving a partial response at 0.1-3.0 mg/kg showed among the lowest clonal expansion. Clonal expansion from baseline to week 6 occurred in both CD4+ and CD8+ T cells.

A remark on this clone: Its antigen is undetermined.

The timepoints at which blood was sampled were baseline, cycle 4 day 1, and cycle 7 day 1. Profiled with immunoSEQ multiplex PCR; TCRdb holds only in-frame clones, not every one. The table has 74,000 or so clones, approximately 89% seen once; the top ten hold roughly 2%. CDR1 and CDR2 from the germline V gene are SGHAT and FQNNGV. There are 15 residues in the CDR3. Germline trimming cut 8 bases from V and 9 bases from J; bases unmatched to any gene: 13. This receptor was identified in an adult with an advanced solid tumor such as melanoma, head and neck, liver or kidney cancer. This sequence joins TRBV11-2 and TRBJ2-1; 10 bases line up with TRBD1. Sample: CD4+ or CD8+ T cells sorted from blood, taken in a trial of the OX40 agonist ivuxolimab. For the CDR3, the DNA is TGTGCCAGCTCCCTAGGGGACAGGGGTCGCGGTGAGCAGTTCTTC. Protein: CASSLGDRGRGEQFF.